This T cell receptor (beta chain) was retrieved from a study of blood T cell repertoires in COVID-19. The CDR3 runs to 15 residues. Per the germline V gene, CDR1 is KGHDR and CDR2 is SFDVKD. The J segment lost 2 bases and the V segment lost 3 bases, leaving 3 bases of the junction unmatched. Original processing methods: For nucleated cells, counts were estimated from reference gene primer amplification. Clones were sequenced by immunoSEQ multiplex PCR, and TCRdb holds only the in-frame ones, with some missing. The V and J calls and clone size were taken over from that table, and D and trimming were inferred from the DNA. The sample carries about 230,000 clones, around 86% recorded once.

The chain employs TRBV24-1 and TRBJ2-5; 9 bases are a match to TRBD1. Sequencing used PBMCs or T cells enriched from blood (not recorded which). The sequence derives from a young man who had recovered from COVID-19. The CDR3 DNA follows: TGTGCCACCAGTGATCTCGGGACAGGGCAAGAGACCCAGTACTTC. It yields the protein CATSDLGTGQETQYF.